This TCR beta chain was recovered during a study of cytomegalovirus exposure and HLA in healthy donors. Whole-study results and caveats: Confirmation in vitro established that a few CMV-associated chains were specific for CMV antigens. 150 or so TCR beta chains were listed as cytomegalovirus-associated.

Sequencing was performed with immunoSEQ multiplex PCR; in TCRdb, only in-frame clones are kept and a portion is missing. Among some 140,000 clones listed, about 86% were seen once. Details on this clone: Antigen: not known.

Germline V gene lookup returns CDR1 SNHLY and CDR2 FYNNEI. V lost 5 bases, J lost 4 bases, and 9 bases lay in between. CDR3 length: 13 amino acids. The sequence came from a human donor in good health. The rearrangement uses TRBV2 and TRBJ2-1; no definite D call. The sample comprised PBMCs. This chain's CDR3 is CASSFRAYNEQFF. CDR3 bases: TGTGCCAGCAGTTTCAGAGCGTACAATGAGCAGTTCTTC.